This TCR beta chain was recorded in a study of chemoradiotherapy in HPV16-positive cancers. Broader study findings: Better recurrence-free survival went with HPV-responsive T-cell expansion in HPV16-positive patients. Candidate HPV-specific clones and E7-related TCR motifs grew in tumor during treatment.

The data were produced by immunoSEQ multiplex PCR, yet TCRdb's version contains in-frame clones alone and is incomplete. The sample contains around 4,400 clones, just over 85% of which appear only once. The CDR3 runs to 15 residues. V shed 5 bases, J shed 5 bases, and the junction held 6 bases outside the gene matches. Germline CDR1 reads SGHTA; CDR2 reads FQGTGA. Remarks on this clone: Its antigen is unknown.

The chain carries TRBV7-3 and TRBJ2-2; TRBD1 matches at 9 bases. The TCR comes from a human donor with HPV-associated anogenital cancer. Sequencing was performed on tumor tissue, taken from a patient who underwent chemoradiotherapy. The CDR3 region is CASSPGTGRTGELFF. The CDR3 DNA is TGTGCCAGCAGCCCGGGGACAGGGCGTACCGGGGAGCTGTTTTTT.